Presented here are 22 T cell receptor beta chains from one specimen sequenced in a study of response to subunit inactivated influenza vaccine. TCRdb re-called the RT-PCR reads through MiXCR, storing one row per CDR3 protein. This table holds about 240,000 distinct CDR3 sequences, approximately 12% found once. Sequences were derived from non-naive T cells sorted from PBMCs, sampled 14 to 15 days before vaccination. These receptors came from a man over 45 who received an inactivated influenza vaccine.

This clonotype was seen a handful of times. The CDR3 sequence is CASSLYQGQGANQPQHF. The DNA for the CDR3 is TGTGCCAGCAGTTTATACCAAGGACAGGGGGCCAATCAGCCCCAGCATTTT. The chain couples TRBV28 to TRBJ1-5; 11 positions agree with TRBD1. V lost 1 base to trimming and J lost 3 bases; unmatched junction nucleotides: 5. The CDR3 runs 17 residues. CDR1 is MDHEN, CDR2 SYDVKM, per germline.

The chain uses TRBV7-6 and TRBJ2-7, with D possibly being TRBD1 or TRBD2 (7 bases each). The V end lost 2 bases, the J end lost 1 base, and 18 bases lay between the germline ends. The CDR3 length is 17 residues. Germline CDR1 SGHVS, CDR2 FNYEAQ. CDR3 in amino acids: CASSLSGGRGASYEQYF. The CDR3 DNA is TGTGCCAGCAGCTTATCGGGGGGCAGGGGGGCGTCCTACGAGCAGTACTTC.

The chain is built from TRBV2 and TRBJ2-7; 9 positions match TRBD2. The CDR3 runs 17 residues. Germline CDR1 reads SNHLY; CDR2 reads FYNNEI. Trimming at V came to 3 bases and at J to 3 bases, leaving 12 bases not matched to a gene. CDR3 in DNA: TGTGCCAGCAGTGAGGGTAGCGGGGGTCCCTCCTTCTACGAGCAGTACTTC. This codes for CASSEGSGGPSFYEQYF.

This clonotype occurred a few times. This rearrangement joins TRBV7-2 to TRBJ2-3, with D perhaps TRBD1 (6 bases). The germline V gene has CDR1 SGHTA and CDR2 FQGNSA. Trimming took 5 bases from V and 6 from J, leaving 24 bases between them. The CDR3 extends over 17 amino acids. The CDR3 DNA is TGTGCCAGCAGCGTTACCTTGGGGGCCGCCTATGGGGATACGCAGTATTTT. This codes for CASSVTLGAAYGDTQYF.

This chain uses TRBV6-2 or TRBV6-3 with TRBJ1-5; tentatively, D is TRBD1 (5 bases). Trimming removed 6 bases from V and 4 bases from J, with 22 bases in between. This CDR3 has 17 residues. Germline lookup yields CDR1 MNHEY and CDR2 SVGEGT. The CDR3 nucleotides read TGTGCCAGCAGCCTCGGGGCGGGACCGGGCCTAAATCAGCCCCAGCATTTT. Translating it yields CASSLGAGPGLNQPQHF.

This clonotype was seen a single time. The CDR3 protein is CASSKQQGAIFEQYF. The CDR3 region has the DNA TGTGCCAGCAGCAAACAACAGGGGGCAATTTTCGAGCAGTACTTC. The chain joins TRBV7-2 to TRBJ2-7, with TRBD1 matching over 9 bases. The V gene's germline CDR1 is SGHTA and CDR2 FQGNSA. This CDR3 is 15 amino acids long. J lost 6 bases, V lost 5 bases, and 11 bases had no gene match.

Comments on this clonotype: A much larger clone is a single base away; this may be a read error. The chain recombines TRBV20-1 with TRBJ2-1; TRBD2 aligns across 8 bases. The J call is doubtful: the DNA matches TRBJ2-7 better. CDR1 and CDR2 from the germline V gene are DFQATT and SNEGSKA (reference sequence). The CDR3 covers 11 residues. The CDR3 is CSGYSGNEQYF. The CDR3 region has the DNA TGCAGCGGGTATAGCGGGAATGAGCAGTACTTC.

This clonotype turned up a few times. The genes are TRBV7-2 and TRBJ2-7; D possibly uses TRBD1 or TRBD2 (5 bases each). CDR1 is SGHTA, CDR2 FQGNSA, per germline. Trimming took 1 base from V and 6 from J, leaving 13 bases between them. CDR3 length: 14 residues. The CDR3 loop is CASSLVYGDGEQYF. The CDR3, as DNA: TGTGCCAGCAGCTTAGTATACGGGGACGGCGAGCAGTACTTC. The full variable domain, with the rest looked up from reference TRBV7-2 and TRBJ2-7, is GAGVSQSPSNKVTEKGKDVELRCDPISGHTALYWYRQSLGQGLEFLIYFQGNSAPDKSGLPSDRFSAERTGGSVSTLTIQRTQQEDSAVYLCASSLVYGDGEQYFGPGTRLTVT.

The genes are TRBV7-2 and TRBJ1-4; TRBD1 matches at 7 bases. V gave up 6 bases and J gave up 3 bases; unmatched junction bases: 10. CDR3 length: 16 residues. Germline CDR1 SGHTA, CDR2 FQGNSA. CDR3: CASSIHYTGANEKLFF. The CDR3 nucleotides read TGTGCCAGCAGTATCCACTACACAGGGGCTAATGAAAAACTGTTTTTT.

J is TRBJ2-1 and V is TRBV7-2, with TRBD2 matching over 11 bases. J was trimmed by 8 bases and V by 6 bases; bases with no gene match: 6. Germline-derived CDR1 and CDR2 are SGHTA and FQGNSA. This CDR3 region has 14 residues. The CDR3 DNA reads TGTGCCAGCAGGAGTCTAGCGGGGGGTGATGAGCAGTTCTTC. Translated: CASRSLAGGDEQFF.

The table lists this clonotype with a few counts. The chain combines TRBV20-1 with TRBJ2-7, with 7 bases identical to TRBD1. Germline CDR1 reads DFQATT; CDR2 reads SNEGSKA (reference sequence). The CDR3 is 14 residues long. After removal of 2 bases from V and 2 bases from J, the junction contained 6 bases not matched to a gene. In nucleotides, the CDR3 is TGCAGTGCTAGATTGTGGGACAGACCCTACGAGCAGTACTTC. As protein: CSARLWDRPYEQYF.

The chain combines TRBV12-3 or TRBV12-4 with TRBJ2-5, with a weak D call TRBD1 (5 bases). Trimming removed 2 bases at V and 7 bases at J, with 14 bases between. CDR3 length: 14 residues. CDR3 nucleotide sequence: TGTGCCAGCAGTTTAAAGGACAACCTAGGGACCCAGTACTTC. Translation gives CASSLKDNLGTQYF.

CDR3 residues: CASDRDSGANVLTF. The CDR3 DNA follows: TGTGCCAGTGACAGGGACTCTGGGGCCAACGTCCTGACTTTC. The V call is TRBV7-2, the J call TRBJ2-6; 7 bases are shared with TRBD1. Germline V gene lookup returns CDR1 SGHTA and CDR2 FQGNSA. V was pared by 9 bases and J by 0 bases, with 2 bases of the junction left unmatched. CDR3 length equals 14 residues.

A few counts support this clonotype. The rearrangement joins TRBV14 to TRBJ1-2; D possibly corresponds to TRBD1 (6 bases). V lost 1 base and J lost 4, with 7 bases in between. This CDR3 is 13 amino acids long. Germline V gives CDR1 SGHDN, CDR2 FVKESK. The CDR3 spells CASSQGRGYGYTF. The CDR3 region has the DNA TGTGCCAGCAGCCAAGGCAGGGGCTATGGCTACACCTTC. The whole variable domain, remainder taken from reference TRBV14 and TRBJ1-2, is EAGVTQFPSHSVIEKGQTVTLRCDPISGHDNLYWYRRVMGKEIKFLLHFVKESKQDESGMPNNRFLAERTGGTYSTLKVQPAELEDSGVYFCASSQGRGYGYTFGSGTRLTVV.

V is TRBV20-1 and J is TRBJ2-7; 11 bases line up with TRBD2. The CDR3 contains 14 residues. Per germline, CDR1 DFQATT and CDR2 SNEGSKA (reference sequence). J lost 2 bases, V lost 5 bases, and 5 bases had no gene match. CDR3: CSARTSGSTYEQYF. DNA of the CDR3: TGCAGTGCTCGGACTAGCGGGTCTACCTACGAGCAGTACTTC.

The CDR3 here is CASSYQTPLSNQPQHF. CDR3 coding DNA: TGTGCCAGCAGTTACCAGACACCGCTTAGCAATCAGCCCCAGCATTTT. The V gene is TRBV6-5, the J gene TRBJ1-5; D unclear. CDR1 MNHEY and CDR2 SVGAGI come from the germline V gene. Trimming removed 2 bases at V and 0 bases at J, with 11 bases between. The CDR3 runs to 16 residues.

This clonotype was found a few times. CDR3 DNA: TGTGCCAGCAACGGGGGAAACACAGATACGCAGTATTTT. Protein: CASNGGNTDTQYF. This rearrangement joins TRBV6-2 or TRBV6-3 to TRBJ2-3, with a possible D match to TRBD2 (6 bases). V was cut by 7 bases and J by 2 bases, with 10 bases left in between. CDR3 length: 13 residues. Germline CDR1 MNHEY, CDR2 SVGEGT.

The chain joins TRBV5-1 to TRBJ2-5; TRBD2 matches 9 bases. Trimming cost V 3 bases and J 1 base; bases outside gene matches: 4. Per germline, CDR1 SGHRS and CDR2 YFSETQ. The CDR3 extends over 15 amino acids. CDR3 sequence reads: CASSSVAGAQETQYF. CDR3 in DNA: TGCGCCAGCAGCTCCGTAGCGGGGGCCCAAGAGACCCAGTACTTC.

The chain recombines TRBV3-1 with TRBJ2-1; D call uncertain. The ends were cut back, 1 base at V and 6 bases at J, with 7 bases in the middle. The germline gives CDR1 LGHDT, CDR2 YNNKEL (reference sequence). CDR3 size: 13 residues. CDR3 loop: CASSQGLTNEQFF. In DNA, the CDR3 is TGTGCCAGCAGCCAAGGATTAACCAATGAGCAGTTCTTC.

Only a few counts were recorded for this clonotype. V and J are TRBV20-1 and TRBJ2-5; TRBD2 might be the D (7 bases). This CDR3 is 14 amino acids long. V was trimmed by 2 bases and J by 3 bases, leaving 13 bases between them. Looked up from germline, CDR1 is DFQATT and CDR2 is SNEGSKA (reference sequence). CDR3 sequence reads: CSARRGGREETQYF. CDR3 bases: TGCAGTGCTAGAAGGGGGGGCCGGGAAGAGACCCAGTACTTC.

This clonotype was recorded a few times. This rearrangement joins TRBV2 to TRBJ2-4, with D perhaps given as TRBD1 or TRBD2 (5 bases each). Germline V CDR1 and CDR2: SNHLY, FYNNEI. The CDR3 covers 14 residues. V gave up 4 bases and J gave up 0 bases, with 7 bases separating them. The CDR3 sequence: CASSVGVAKNIQYF. The DNA of the CDR3 is TGTGCCAGCAGTGTGGGGGTAGCCAAAAACATTCAGTACTTC.

The rearrangement uses TRBV4-3 and TRBJ2-1; TRBD1 is a possible D gene (6 bases). Germline V gives CDR1 LGHNA, CDR2 YSLEER. The V gene lost 2 bases and the J gene lost 6 bases, with 20 bases spanning the gap. There are 17 residues in the CDR3. The CDR3 sequence is CASSQHPRGKPGNEQFF. CDR3 nucleotides: TGCGCCAGCAGCCAACACCCGAGGGGGAAACCGGGCAATGAGCAGTTCTTC.